This TCR beta chain originates from a study of cytomegalovirus exposure and HLA in healthy donors. PCR was performed using 60 Vbeta and 13 Jbeta primers. Only in-frame clones appear in the TCRdb table, and some are missing; sequencing was by immunoSEQ multiplex PCR. Seen here are under 300,000 clones, about 80% observed once, and the top ten hold around 8%. The sequence derives from a woman aged 60-75 years in good health and CMV-seropositive. Sequencing was done on a sample of PBMCs.

CDR3 loop: CASSLGTVLNTEAFF. The CDR3, as DNA: TGTGCCAGCAGTTTAGGGACAGTATTGAACACTGAAGCTTTCTTT. This chain uses TRBV28 with TRBJ1-1; 7 positions agree with TRBD1. The V gene end was trimmed by 2 bases and the J gene end by 0 bases; junction bases not matched to a gene: 3. This CDR3 comprises 15 residues. Germline V gene data show CDR1 as MDHEN and CDR2 as SYDVKM. Complete variable domain (other parts from reference TRBV28 and TRBJ1-1): DVKVTQSSRYLVKRTGEKVFLECVQDMDHENMFWYRQDPGLGLRLIYFSYDVKMKEKGDIPEGYSVSREKKERFSLILESASTNQTSMYLCASSLGTVLNTEAFFGQGTRLTVV.